This paragraph covers one T cell receptor (beta chain) sequence. Its antigen is undetermined. The source of the sample is a study of T-cell memory formation after mild COVID-19. As for the study in general: There were largely donor-specific TCR clusters.

Between the trimmed V and J ends, which lost 8 bases and 0 bases, there was a span of 11 bases. The CDR3 consists of 14 residues. Germline V lookup: CDR1 MNHNS, CDR2 SASEGT. The 5'RACE method, run with constant-segment primers, produced TCR alpha and TCR beta cDNA libraries (carrying sample barcodes and UMIs). A single record per CDR3 protein comes from TCRdb applying MiXCR to the 5' RACE reads. The sample gives approximately 98,000 distinct CDR3 sequences, 18% of which show up once; roughly 5.5% is in the top ten. Study-level points and caveats: CD4/CD8 balance held among clones contracting day 15 to 85, and later expanders leaned CD4+. Largely, contracting CD4+ clones fell within CM and EM, and contracting CD8+ clones within EMRA.

Sequenced input: PBMCs or a T cell subset sorted from them (not recorded which). This chain joins TRBV6-1 and TRBJ1-3; TRBD1 might be the D (6 bases). The receptor was isolated from a man aged 18-30 years who had mild COVID-19 (a few samples of this study predate the infection). Cell type and time point are not known. CDR3 sequence reads: CASLQGSSGNTIYF. CDR3 bases: TGTGCCAGCTTACAGGGAAGCTCTGGAAACACCATATATTTT.